Shown below are 6 T cell receptor beta chains from a single sample sequenced in a study of technical replicates of blood from a few donors. Some clones are missing from TCRdb's copy, which holds only in-frame ones; the method was immunoSEQ multiplex PCR. The data contain roughly 97,000 clones, 95% to 96% of them singletons. What was sequenced was T cells isolated from PBMCs. All receptors derive from a human donor in good health.

The chain links TRBV6-5 to TRBJ2-7; no clear D gene. The CDR3 has 14 amino acids. V dropped 4 bases and J dropped 1 base, with 11 bases sitting between them. Germline assignment: CDR1 MNHEY and CDR2 SVGAGI. This CDR3 is CASSSSAFSYEQYF. The CDR3 coding sequence is TGTGCCAGCAGTTCCAGCGCGTTTTCCTACGAGCAGTACTTC.

This chain joins TRBV19 and TRBJ2-3; possible D gene TRBD1, 5 bases. The ends were cut back, 4 bases at V and 0 bases at J, with 11 bases in the middle. CDR1 is LNHDA, CDR2 SQIVND, per germline (reference sequence). The CDR3 runs 15 residues. CDR3 protein: CASSRGHVSTDTQYF. For the CDR3, the DNA is TGTGCCAGTAGTAGAGGACATGTTAGCACAGATACGCAGTATTTT.

This chain joins TRBV25-1 and TRBJ1-5, with D possibly being TRBD1 (6 bases). The CDR3 is made up of 13 amino acids. Germline loops: CDR1 MGHDK, CDR2 SYGVNS. Deletions cut 2 bases from V and 7 bases from J, with 9 bases between. CDR3 nucleotides: TGTGCCAGCAGTGAACAGGGGATACAGCCCCAGCATTTT. Protein: CASSEQGIQPQHF.

The V and J genes are TRBV7-6 and TRBJ2-7, with 9 bases identical to TRBD2. Germline CDR1 SGHVS, CDR2 FNYEAQ. The CDR3 sequence is 14 residues long. With 3 bases clipped from V and 0 bases from J, the junction kept 0 bases outside the gene matches. Here the CDR3 reads CASSFSGSSYEQYF. CDR3 DNA sequence: TGTGCCAGCAGCTTTAGCGGGAGCTCCTACGAGCAGTACTTC.

The rearrangement joins TRBV12-5 to TRBJ1-5; 10 bases are a match to TRBD1. Germline V gene data show CDR1 as LGHNT and CDR2 as FRNRAP. The CDR3 sequence is 14 residues long. V gave up 6 bases and J gave up 8 bases; unmatched junction bases: 7. CDR3 in DNA: TGTGCTAGTGGCGCCGGGACAGGGGTAGAGCCCCAGCATTTT. This translates into CASGAGTGVEPQHF.

The genes are TRBV27 and TRBJ1-4; D gene unclear. The V gene lost 6 bases and the J gene lost 10 bases, with 12 bases spanning the gap. The germline CDR1 and CDR2 sequences are MNHEY and SMNVEV (reference sequence). The CDR3 has 12 residues. As DNA, the CDR3 is TGTGCCAGCAGCTCCCTCGCGGGAAAACTGTTTTTT. Protein: CASSSLAGKLFF. Full variable domain (rest looked up from reference TRBV27 and TRBJ1-4): EAQVTQNPRYLITVTGKKLTVTCSQNMNHEYMSWYRQDPGLGLRQIYYSMNVEVTDKGDVPEGYKVSRKEKRNFPLILESPSPNQTSLYFCASSSLAGKLFFGSGTQLSVL.